The following is a T cell receptor beta chain sequence with its context. This receptor's antigen is unknown. No much larger clonotype is one base removed from it; base qualities were not supplied. Looking up the germline V gene (reference sequence) yields CDR1 DFQATT and CDR2 SNEGSKA. V is trimmed back by 8 bases and J by 3 bases, and the junction contains 9 bases that no gene match accounts for. There are 13 amino acids in the CDR3, from cysteine to phenylalanine inclusive. The entry retains the CDR3 DNA only, 39 bases that are in frame from base 1. The data originate from a study of patients and donors after allogeneic stem cell transplantation (dated by TCRdb to the early 2020s). The library was built by means of RT-PCR. Sequencing took place on a NextSeq 550. TCRdb reran the public reads through fastp at Q25 and MiXCR, keeping productive beta chains. Every entry covers one CDR3 protein and lists the most common genes and DNA from its rows. The sample has tens of thousands of distinct CDR3 sequences on record, around 27% of them singletons. About a quarter of the sample lies in the top ten.

The clonotype originates from a human donor who was either an allogeneic HSCT recipient or a stem cell or donor lymphocyte infusion donor (not recorded which). It is not recorded whose cells these are; they may come from a transplant donor. Material for sequencing was blood, either unsorted or a sorted T cell fraction (not recorded which). Here the chain combines TRBV20-1 and TRBJ1-2; 7 central nucleotides agree with TRBD1. In nucleotides, the sequence is TGCAGTCCCAAATCCGACAGGGACTATGGCTACACCTTC. This gives the protein CSPKSDRDYGYTF.